This TCR beta chain emerged from a study of shared clonotypes between healthy human individuals. The study's findings and limits: Large depth notwithstanding, sorted-subset sequencing proved incomplete by rarefaction. Non-shared clonotypes were found to have lower generation probabilities than the clonotypes that were shared by all four of the sorted-subset donors.

TCRdb's copy holds only in-frame clones and misses some; the assay was immunoSEQ multiplex PCR. The repertoire consists of about 1.5 million clones, with approximately 97% occurring once and the leading ten covering approximately 1.2%. Participating donors were healthy, HIV-negative adults free of recent acute infections or vaccinations. Adults of Caucasian background living in Nashville, Tennessee made up all donors. Germline CDR1 is SGDLS and CDR2 is YYNGEE. This CDR3 spans 16 amino acids. V shed 3 bases and J 0 bases; nucleotides not matched to a gene: 7. Points on this clone: No antigen is known for it.

The specimen sequenced was naive CD4+ T cells sorted from blood. The subset here: CD45RA+ positively selected. This chain uses TRBV9 with TRBJ2-3, with 7 bases fitting TRBD2. The clonotype was recovered from a man aged 25-40 years in good health. In DNA form, the CDR3 reads TGTGCCAGCAGCGCTGCTAGCGGAAGGAGCACAGATACGCAGTATTTT. Protein: CASSAASGRSTDTQYF.